What follows is one T cell receptor (beta chain) and its context. Its antigen is unidentified. Time point described: week 47, end of study. Each vaccine dose was 300 ug of mutant IDH1 20-mer peptide, with topical imiquimod. The data derive from a study of a mutant IDH1 vaccine in newly diagnosed glioma. Across the study: Patients received vaccination from 4-6 weeks after radiotherapy alone, or with temozolomide cycles. Antecedent treatment encompassed radiotherapy, temozolomide, or their combination; the majority received both. The treated population exhibited a male proportion of roughly 60%, a female proportion of approximately 38%, and a mean age of around 40 years.

TCRdb keeps only in-frame clones here, not all; method: immunoSEQ multiplex PCR. The sample consists of about 94,000 clones, roughly 90% of them appearing once. The CDR3 is made up of 15 amino acids. Germline lookup yields CDR1 MNHNS and CDR2 SASEGT. V dropped 3 bases and J dropped 4 bases, with 15 bases sitting between them. The sample here was PBMCs, taken from a glioma patient whose treatment included an IDH1 peptide vaccine. This chain connects TRBV6-1 to TRBJ1-2; tentative D call: TRBD1 (6 bases). This TCR derives from a woman in her 50s with glioma. The CDR3 loop is CASSETGKASYGYTF. The CDR3 coding sequence is TGTGCCAGCAGTGAGACAGGAAAAGCATCCTATGGCTACACCTTC.